This T cell receptor (beta chain) is drawn from a study of T-cell memory formation after mild COVID-19. Whole-study context: TCR clusters mostly belonged to single donors.

Study-wide results and limits: CD4+ contracting clones were found mainly in CM and EM, and CD8+ ones in EMRA. There was no confirmation that second-wave clones peaking on day 37 were SARS-CoV-2 specific. Some clones that responded were present in memory (sampled pre-infection), which suggests cross-reactive memory joined.

TCRdb passed the 5' RACE reads through MiXCR, listing each CDR3 protein once. The table has a few hundred thousand distinct CDR3 sequences, around an eighth seen once; the top ten hold around a fifth. This clonotype was counted between two and nine times. Antigen unknown. Germline CDR1 SNHLY, CDR2 FYNNEI. Trimming removed 4 bases at V and 7 bases at J, with 13 bases between. CDR3 length: 13 residues. This clonotype was sampled from a young man who had mild COVID-19 (a few samples of this study predate the infection). Cell type and time point are not known. Specimen: PBMCs or a T cell subset sorted from them (not recorded which). The chain combines TRBV2 with TRBJ2-5, with a possible D match to TRBD1 (6 bases). CDR3 region: CASSGTERRTQYF. CDR3 in DNA: TGTGCCAGCAGTGGGACAGAGAGAAGGACCCAGTACTTC.